The clone carrying this T cell receptor (beta chain) was counted many times. The table came from immunoSEQ multiplex PCR; TCRdb's copy has only in-frame clones and leaves some out. This sample has approximately 200,000 clones, with roughly 87% found just once. This specimen comes from a study of blood T cell repertoires in COVID-19. Study summary: There were acute and convalescent COVID-19 samples, and they came from the United States, Italy and Spain. The cDNA or gDNA used as material had been derived from T cells, B-cell-depleted T cells, or PBMCs.

Participant-given clinical history determined each cohort assignment. Sequences were obtained from PBMCs or T cells enriched from blood (not recorded which). The clonotype originates from a young man with acute COVID-19.

The CDR3: CASSLGTGDSNEQFF. CDR3 DNA sequence: TGTGCCAGCAGCCTAGGGACAGGGGACTCCAATGAGCAGTTCTTC. The V gene is TRBV3-1 (or the pseudogene TRBV3-2), the J gene TRBJ2-1; 10 bases map to TRBD1. Germline trimming cut 4 bases from V and 6 bases from J; bases unmatched to any gene: 6. The CDR3 totals 15 residues. From germline, CDR1 is LGHDT and CDR2 YNNKEL (reference sequence).